A selection of T cell receptor beta chains follows, all from one sample in a study of Ad26.COV2.S vaccination and SARS-CoV-2 variants. Measured with immunoSEQ multiplex PCR; TCRdb has only the in-frame clones, and not every one. The sample lists about 430,000 clones; around 90% were seen once. The sample was peripheral blood, taken in a trial of Ad26.COV2.S vaccine versus placebo. The source of these receptors is a person between 18 and 60 years old who received the Ad26.COV2.S COVID-19 vaccine or a placebo. Both conserved end residues are part of each CDR3. D genes are given only for firm matches. The listing skips clone size in some rows; elsewhere it reads once, few, many or a size class.

CSTEQGTNTEAFF | TGCAGCACCGAACAGGGGACGAACACTGAAGCTTTCTTT | TRBJ1-1 | TRBV29-1 | - | TRBD1
CASSNGRKRTDTQYF | TGTGCCAGCAGCAACGGCAGGAAGCGCACAGATACGCAGTATTTT | TRBJ2-3 | TRBV21-1 | - | -
CAGRQGEDTEAFF | TGTGCCGGGAGACAGGGGGAGGACACTGAAGCTTTCTTT | TRBJ1-1 | TRBV19 | - | TRBD1
CASSPSRVRGDSYEQYF | TGTGCCAGCAGCCCCAGCCGGGTTCGGGGGGACTCCTACGAGCAGTACTTC | TRBJ2-7 | TRBV7-9 | - | TRBD2
CASNRGALYNEQFF | TGTGCCAGCAATAGGGGGGCGTTATACAATGAGCAGTTCTTC | TRBJ2-1 | TRBV2 | - | -
CASSSAPAGIYEQYF | TGTGCCAGCAGCTCGGCCCCCGCAGGGATCTACGAGCAGTACTTC | TRBJ2-7 | TRBV7-3 | - | -
CASSLGSGTGQNIQYF | TGTGCCAGCAGTTTGGGTTCGGGGACAGGCCAAAACATTCAGTACTTC | TRBJ2-4 | TRBV28 | few | TRBD1
CSVGPLGNSNQPQHF | TGCAGCGTTGGTCCCCTGGGGAATAGCAATCAGCCCCAGCATTTT | TRBJ1-5 | TRBV29-1 | - | -
CASSFKAGAYEVNF | TGTGCCAGCAGCTTTAAAGCAGGTGCCTACGAAGTGAACTTC | TRBJ2-7 | TRBV7-9 | - | -
CASSLGGYTDTQYF | TGCGCCAGCAGCTTGGGAGGATACACAGATACGCAGTATTTT | TRBJ2-3 | TRBV5-1 | once | -
CASSFLRYNEQFF | TGTGCCAGCAGTTTCCTCCGCTACAATGAGCAGTTCTTC | TRBJ2-1 | TRBV12-3/TRBV12-4 | - | -
CASSLGLAGDLWGVAKNIQYF | TGCGCCAGCAGCCTGGGACTAGCGGGAGACCTTTGGGGTGTAGCCAAAAACATTCAGTACTTC | TRBJ2-4 | TRBV5-1 | - | TRBD2
CATKGLYNEQFF | TGTGCCACCAAAGGGCTCTATAATGAGCAGTTCTTC | TRBJ2-1 | TRBV25-1 | few | -
CASSSPGVFYNEQFF | TGTGCCAGCAGCTCCCCGGGAGTATTCTACAATGAGCAGTTCTTC | TRBJ2-1 | TRBV7-2 | - | -
CAISVDLGNQPQHF | TGTGCCATCAGTGTAGACCTCGGGAATCAGCCCCAGCATTTT | TRBJ1-5 | TRBV10-3 | - | -
CASSSDRAPNYGYTF | TGTGCCAGCAGTTCGGACAGGGCACCTAACTATGGCTACACCTTC | TRBJ1-2 | TRBV28 | - | TRBD1
CAWSPGDTPLAF | TGTGCCTGGAGCCCTGGGGACACCCCGCTGGCATTT | TRBJ1-6 | TRBV30 | - | -
CASSVQGGVSETQYF | TGTGCCAGCAGCGTACAAGGGGGGGTTAGTGAGACCCAGTACTTC | TRBJ2-5 | TRBV9 | - | -
CASRRATGPTYEQYF | TGTGCCAGCAGAAGAGCGACAGGCCCCACCTACGAGCAGTACTTC | TRBJ2-7 | TRBV27 | - | -
CATSRSGTAQETQYF | TGTGCCACCAGCAGGTCGGGGACTGCCCAAGAGACCCAGTACTTC | TRBJ2-5 | TRBV15 | - | -
CSVEVWGTEAFF | TGCAGCGTTGAGGTGTGGGGCACTGAAGCTTTCTTT | TRBJ1-1 | TRBV29-1 | - | -
CASSQDRGGSEQFF | TGCGCCAGCAGCCAAGATAGAGGGGGCTCTGAGCAGTTCTTC | TRBJ2-1 | TRBV4-3 | - | TRBD1
CASSYGATSTDTQYF | TGTGCTAGCAGCTACGGGGCTACTAGCACAGATACGCAGTATTTT | TRBJ2-3 | TRBV7-7 | - | -
CATSDALAGASTDTQYF | TGTGCCACCAGTGACGCTCTAGCGGGAGCAAGCACAGATACGCAGTATTTT | TRBJ2-3 | TRBV24-1 | - | TRBD2
CSVEVASVPYEQYF | TGCAGCGTTGAAGTAGCCTCGGTCCCCTACGAGCAGTACTTC | TRBJ2-7 | TRBV29-1 | - | -
CASSVRSGTGGFNEQFF | TGTGCCAGCAGCGTTAGATCAGGGACAGGGGGCTTCAATGAGCAGTTCTTC | TRBJ2-1 | TRBV5-5 | - | TRBD1
CASRDRDRNQPQHF | TGTGCCAGCAGGGACAGGGATAGGAATCAGCCCCAGCATTTT | TRBJ1-5 | TRBV6-5 | few | TRBD1
CASSLEGNLGEKLFF | TGTGCCAGCAGCTTAGAGGGCAATCTAGGGGAAAAACTGTTTTTT | TRBJ1-4 | TRBV7-9 | few | -
CAWSIMNTEAFF | TGTGCCTGGAGCATTATGAACACTGAAGCTTTCTTT | TRBJ1-1 | TRBV30 | - | -
CASSFSQVPPADTQYF | TGTGCCAGCAGCTTCTCTCAGGTACCCCCCGCGGATACGCAGTATTTT | TRBJ2-3 | TRBV5-4 | - | -
CASSGKSAGELFF | TGTGCCAGCAGCGGAAAGAGCGCCGGGGAGCTGTTTTTT | TRBJ2-2 | TRBV9 | - | -
CSASPRQVYEEAFF | TGCAGTGCTAGTCCACGTCAGGTATACGAGGAGGCTTTCTTT | TRBJ1-1 | TRBV20-1 | - | -
CSASLESSYEQYF | TGCAGTGCTAGTCTCGAGAGCTCCTACGAGCAGTACTTC | TRBJ2-7 | TRBV20-1 | - | -
CASRRIAGEQYF | TGTGCCAGCAGACGAATTGCGGGCGAGCAGTACTTC | TRBJ2-7 | TRBV27 | once | -
CASSSVTRGNYGYTF | TGTGCCAGCAGCTCGGTCACTAGGGGGAACTATGGCTACACCTTC | TRBJ1-2 | TRBV5-4 | - | -
CASSPSDFSYNEQFF | TGTGCCAGCAGCCCTAGCGACTTCTCCTACAATGAGCAGTTCTTC | TRBJ2-1 | TRBV7-2 | - | -
CSVEENRLTPRFF | TGCAGCGTTGAGGAAAACAGGTTAACCCCCAGATTCTTC | TRBJ2-1 | TRBV29-1 | - | -
CASIGSQGLNTEAFF | TGTGCCAGCATCGGTTCTCAGGGGCTGAACACTGAAGCTTTCTTT | TRBJ1-1 | TRBV7-8 | - | -
CASSLILAVSTDTQYF | TGTGCCAGCAGCTTAATACTAGCGGTTAGCACAGATACGCAGTATTTT | TRBJ2-3 | TRBV7-9 | - | TRBD2
CASSQGASGGGETQYF | TGTGCCAGCAGCCAGGGGGCTAGCGGAGGGGGAGAGACCCAGTACTTC | TRBJ2-5 | TRBV3-1/TRBV3-2 | once | -
CASSMGTGPNYGYTF | TGTGCCAGCAGCATGGGGACAGGACCTAACTATGGCTACACCTTC | TRBJ1-2 | TRBV7-9 | - | TRBD1
CAISESSGRRTDTQYF | TGTGCCATCAGTGAGTCTAGCGGGAGGCGCACAGATACGCAGTATTTT | TRBJ2-3 | TRBV10-3 | - | TRBD2
CASRTGYEQYF | TGCGCCAGCAGGACAGGCTACGAGCAGTACTTC | TRBJ2-7 | TRBV23-1 | many | -
CASSLKGYSEQYF | TGCGCCAGCAGCCTTAAAGGGTACTCCGAGCAGTACTTC | TRBJ2-7 | TRBV5-1 | - | -
CASAGLQQETQYF | TGTGCCAGCGCAGGACTACAACAAGAGACCCAGTACTTC | TRBJ2-5 | TRBV7-2 | - | -
CASSIGFQPQHF | TGTGCCAGTAGTATAGGTTTTCAGCCCCAGCATTTT | TRBJ1-5 | TRBV19 | - | -
CASGLGQGNTGELFF | TGCGCCAGCGGACTTGGACAGGGTAACACCGGGGAGCTGTTTTTT | TRBJ2-2 | TRBV5-1 | few | TRBD1
CASTSGEEGATDTQYF | TGTGCCAGCACCTCTGGGGAGGAAGGGGCCACAGATACGCAGTATTTT | TRBJ2-3 | TRBV7-9 | - | -
CASSLVDESNQPQHF | TGTGCCAGCAGCTTAGTTGACGAGAGCAATCAGCCCCAGCATTTT | TRBJ1-5 | TRBV7-2 | - | -
CAISESLGAGQPQHF | TGTGCCATCAGTGAGTCGTTAGGGGCAGGTCAGCCCCAGCATTTT | TRBJ1-5 | TRBV10-3 | few | -
CASRLAGTNEQFF | TGTGCCAGCAGACTAGCGGGAACCAATGAGCAGTTCTTC | TRBJ2-1 | TRBV7-2 | - | TRBD2
CATSRARYTF | TGTGCCACTTCTAGGGCCCGCTACACCTTC | TRBJ1-2 | TRBV24-1 | - | -